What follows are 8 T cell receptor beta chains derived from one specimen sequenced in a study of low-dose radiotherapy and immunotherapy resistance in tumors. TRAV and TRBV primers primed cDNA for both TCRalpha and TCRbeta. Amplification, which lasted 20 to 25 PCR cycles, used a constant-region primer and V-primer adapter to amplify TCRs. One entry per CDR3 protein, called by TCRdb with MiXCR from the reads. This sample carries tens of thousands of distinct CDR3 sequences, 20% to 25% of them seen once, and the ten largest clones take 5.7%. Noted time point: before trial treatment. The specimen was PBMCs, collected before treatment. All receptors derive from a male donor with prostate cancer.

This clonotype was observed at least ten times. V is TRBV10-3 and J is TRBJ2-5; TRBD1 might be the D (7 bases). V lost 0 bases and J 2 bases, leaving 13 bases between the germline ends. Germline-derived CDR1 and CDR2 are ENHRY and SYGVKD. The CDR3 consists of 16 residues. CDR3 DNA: TGTGCCATCAGTGAGTCAGGAGGGGGCGGACAAGAGACCCAGTACTTC. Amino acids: CAISESGGGGQETQYF.

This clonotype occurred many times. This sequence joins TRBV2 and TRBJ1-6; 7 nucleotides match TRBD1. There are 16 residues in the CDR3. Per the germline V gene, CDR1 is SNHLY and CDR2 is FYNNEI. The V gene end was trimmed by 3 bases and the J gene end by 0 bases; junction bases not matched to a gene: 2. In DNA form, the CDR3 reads TGTGCCAGCAGTGAGACAGGGAGCTCCTATAATTCACCCCTCCACTTT. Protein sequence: CASSETGSSYNSPLHF.

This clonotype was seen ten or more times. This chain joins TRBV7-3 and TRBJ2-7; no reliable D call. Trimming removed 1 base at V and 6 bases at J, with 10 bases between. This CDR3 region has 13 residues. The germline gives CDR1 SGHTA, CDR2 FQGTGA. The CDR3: CASSLNLGGEQYF. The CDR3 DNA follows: TGTGCCAGCAGCTTAAACTTAGGCGGCGAGCAGTACTTC.

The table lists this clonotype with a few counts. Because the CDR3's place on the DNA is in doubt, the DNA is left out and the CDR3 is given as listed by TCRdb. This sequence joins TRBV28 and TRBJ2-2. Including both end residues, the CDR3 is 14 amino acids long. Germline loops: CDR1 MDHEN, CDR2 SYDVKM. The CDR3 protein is CASRTPRTPGSCFF.

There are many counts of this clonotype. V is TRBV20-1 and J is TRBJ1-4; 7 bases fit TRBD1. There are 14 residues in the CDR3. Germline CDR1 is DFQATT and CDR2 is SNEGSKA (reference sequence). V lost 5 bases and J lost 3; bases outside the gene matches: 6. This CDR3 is CSAPLTGANEKLFF. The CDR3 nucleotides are TGCAGTGCTCCTTTAACAGGGGCTAATGAAAAACTGTTTTTT.

CDR3 in DNA: TGTGCCAGCAGTTTGACCCTAGGAAAGCGGGAGGGGCAAGAGACCCAGTACTTC. This codes for CASSLTLGKREGQETQYF. The chain is built from TRBV12-3 or TRBV12-4 and TRBJ2-5; 10 positions agree with TRBD2. Losses at the gene ends were 3 bases for V and 2 bases for J; bases not matched to a gene: 12. The CDR3 length is 18 residues.

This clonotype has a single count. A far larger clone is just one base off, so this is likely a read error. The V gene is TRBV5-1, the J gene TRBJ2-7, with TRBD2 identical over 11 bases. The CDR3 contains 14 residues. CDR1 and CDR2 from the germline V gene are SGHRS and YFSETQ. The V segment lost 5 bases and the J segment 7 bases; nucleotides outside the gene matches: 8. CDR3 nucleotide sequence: TGCGCCAGCAGACTTACTAGCGGGGGCGGGGAGCAGTACTTC. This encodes CASRLTSGGGEQYF.

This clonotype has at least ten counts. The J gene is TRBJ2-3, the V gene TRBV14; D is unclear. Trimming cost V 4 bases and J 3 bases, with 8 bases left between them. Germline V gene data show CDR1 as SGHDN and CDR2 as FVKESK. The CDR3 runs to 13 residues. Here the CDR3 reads CASSLRLTDTQYF. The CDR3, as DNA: TGTGCCAGCAGCCTCCGACTGACAGATACGCAGTATTTT.